These T cell receptor beta chains were read from a single sample in a study of glioma-infiltrating T cells. TCRdb ran MiXCR on the multiplex PCR reads and lists one entry per CDR3 protein. The data show under 150,000 distinct CDR3 sequences, with under 25% seen just once and around a quarter held by the top ten. The sample taken for sequencing was glioma tissue, nonneoplastic brain tissue, or PBMCs (not recorded which). Every receptor here comes from a human donor with low-grade glioma or glioblastoma, undergoing nonglioma brain surgery, or in good health (not recorded which). Each CDR3 is given with its conserved first and last residue. Fields, in order: V gene, clone size, J gene, D gene, CDR3 protein, CDR3 DNA. A D gene is named only where the DNA matches it firmly. Clone sizes are given selectively: once, few, many, or a class where the clone is expanded.

>TRBV20-1|many|TRBJ1-1|.
CSASGANTEAFF
TGCAGTGCTAGCGGGGCAAACACTGAAGCTTTCTTT
>TRBV20-1|many|TRBJ1-1|.
CSVRDMTERTEAFF
TGCAGTGTTAGGGACATGACGGAGAGAACTGAAGCTTTCTTT
>TRBV19|many|TRBJ2-2|.
CASSMRGLNTGELFF
TGTGCCAGTAGTATGCGGGGCCTGAACACCGGGGAGCTGTTTTTT
>TRBV6-1|many|TRBJ1-3|.
CASSEVTPSSGNTIYF
TGTGCCAGCAGTGAAGTCACACCCAGCTCTGGAAACACCATATATTTT
>TRBV6-1|.|TRBJ2-3|.
CASSMPGTRRSTQYF
TGTGCCAGCAGTATGCCGGGAACTAGGCGTAGTACGCAGTATTTT
>TRBV3-1|.|TRBJ2-5|TRBD2
CASSHPLAGVQETQYF
TGTGCCAGCAGCCACCCACTAGCGGGGGTACAAGAGACCCAGTACTTC
>TRBV4-1|.|TRBJ1-5|.
CASSAEGAQPQHF
TGCGCCAGCTCCGCAGAAGGGGCTCAGCCCCAGCATTTT
>TRBV6-1|.|TRBJ2-5|TRBD2
CASSSPRAGGETQYF
TGTGCCAGCAGTTCTCCCCGGGCGGGGGGGGAGACCCAGTACTTC
>TRBV28|many|TRBJ1-1|.
CASSLERDEAFF
.
>TRBV28|many|TRBJ2-3|.
CASSFWSGESTDTQYF
TGTGCCAGCAGTTTTTGGTCCGGGGAAAGCACAGATACGCAGTATTTT
>TRBV2|few|TRBJ2-3|TRBD2
CASSLAAGDTQYF
TGTGCCAGCAGTCTAGCGGCCGGGGATACGCAGTATTTT
>TRBV7-9|many|TRBJ1-3|TRBD1
CASSLPPTGVIGNTIYF
TGTGCCAGCAGCTTACCTCCGACAGGGGTGATAGGAAACACCATATATTTT
>TRBV28|few|TRBJ2-2|TRBD1
CASTTQGLTGELFF
TGTGCCAGCACCACACAGGGGCTCACCGGGGAGCTGTTTTTT
>TRBV15|many|TRBJ1-2|.
CATSKKSYGYTF
TGTGCCACCAGCAAAAAGTCCTATGGCTACACCTTC
>TRBV27|few|TRBJ1-2|.
CASKPDTGSLYGYTF
TGTGCCAGCAAGCCGGACACGGGGTCCCTCTATGGCTACACCTTC
>TRBV6-1|.|TRBJ1-5|TRBD1
CASSQGVSNQPQHF
TGTGCCAGCAGTCAGGGGGTGAGCAATCAGCCCCAGCATTTT
>TRBV12-3/TRBV12-4|.|TRBJ2-3|.
CASRELAQDTQYF
TGTGCCAGCAGGGAATTGGCGCAAGATACGCAGTATTTT
>TRBV6-6|many|TRBJ1-6|.
CASSYSNTGSNSPLHF
TGTGCCAGCAGTTACTCAAACACAGGGAGTAATTCACCCCTCCACTTT
>TRBV4-2|.|TRBJ2-5|.
CASSQVRVTRTVLFGTQYF
TGTGCCAGCAGCCAAGTGCGGGTCACTAGGACAGTGCTCTTCGGGACCCAGTACTTC
>TRBV7-3|.|TRBJ1-1|.
CASSYRDETEAFF
TGTGCCAGCAGCTACAGGGATGAGACTGAAGCTTTCTTT
>TRBV20-1|few|TRBJ2-3|.
CSGGRGKSDTQYF
TGCAGTGGGGGGCGGGGGAAAAGTGATACGCAGTATTTT
>TRBV6-1|many|TRBJ1-1|.
CASRTTQKNTEAFF
TGTGCCAGCAGGACTACTCAGAAGAACACTGAAGCTTTCTTT
>TRBV3-1|few|TRBJ1-1|.
CASSQDQSRKAEAFF
TGTGCCAGCAGCCAAGATCAGAGTCGGAAGGCTGAAGCTTTCTTT
>TRBV6-1|many|TRBJ2-3|TRBD2
CASSPTGGGWGDTQYF
TGTGCCAGCAGCCCCACGGGGGGGGGATGGGGAGATACGCAGTATTTT
>TRBV7-6|few|TRBJ1-1|.
CASSLGPGRSTEAFF
TGTGCCAGCAGCTTAGGACCCGGACGGAGCACTGAAGCTTTCTTT
>TRBV4-1|few|TRBJ2-1|.
CASSQRSYGLEQFF
TGCGCCAGCAGCCAAAGGAGCTACGGACTGGAGCAGTTCTTC
>TRBV20-1|many|TRBJ1-5|.
CSARTQGNSNQPQHF
TGCAGTGCTAGAACGCAGGGAAATAGCAATCAGCCCCAGCATTTT
>TRBV20-1|few|TRBJ1-1|.
CSASTKGRRAEAFF
TGCAGTGCTTCAACCAAAGGAAGGCGGGCTGAAGCTTTCTTT
>TRBV2|.|TRBJ2-3|TRBD2
CASSESPGGDTQYF
TGTGCCAGCAGTGAGTCCCCCGGGGGGGATACGCAGTATTTT
>TRBV6-9|once|TRBJ1-2|.
CASSSLVGHSRNGYTF
TGTGCCAGCAGTTCACTCGTCGGACACAGTAGAAATGGCTACACCTTT
>TRBV10-3|many|TRBJ2-3|.
CAISANTPDTQYF
TGTGCCATCAGTGCCAACACGCCCGATACGCAGTATTTT
>TRBV19|.|TRBJ2-1|.
CASRKGSTYNEQFF
TGTGCCAGTAGGAAAGGGTCGACCTACAATGAGCAGTTCTTC
>TRBV2|many|TRBJ1-1|TRBD1
CASRLDRSTEAFF
TGTGCCAGCAGATTGGACAGGTCCACTGAAGCTTTCTTT
>TRBV4-1|.|TRBJ1-5|TRBD1
CASSHKLQGTYSNQPQHF
TGCGCCAGCAGCCATAAACTACAGGGGACTTATAGCAATCAGCCCCAGCATTTT
>TRBV3-1|.|TRBJ2-4|.
CASSQEPWGSAGNIQYF
TGTGCCAGCAGCCAAGAACCCTGGGGGTCCGCCGGAAACATTCAGTACTTC
>TRBV7-3|.|TRBJ1-5|.
CASSLNQGNQPQHF
TGTGCCAGCAGCTTAAATCAGGGCAATCAGCCCCAGCATTTT
>TRBV24-1|.|TRBJ2-1|.
CATSDSGKGYNEQFF
TGTGCCACCAGTGATTCAGGGAAGGGGTACAATGAGCAGTTCTTC
>TRBV28|many|TRBJ1-5|.
CASSQTDGGNQPQHF
TGTGCCAGCAGTCAAACGGACGGGGGCAATCAGCCCCAGCATTTT
>TRBV7-9|few|TRBJ1-1|.
CASSLLSRGDTEAFF
TGTGCCAGCAGCTTACTTTCACGGGGCGACACTGAAGCTTTCTTT
>TRBV10-1|.|TRBJ1-1|.
CASSDFPNVKLNTEAFF
TGCGCCAGCAGTGACTTCCCCAACGTGAAGTTGAACACTGAAGCTTTCTTT
>TRBV7-9|.|TRBJ2-3|.
CASSLGDKPFADTQYF
TGTGCCAGCAGCTTGGGGGACAAGCCATTTGCAGATACGCAGTATTTT
>TRBV5-1|.|TRBJ1-1|TRBD1
CASSFSTGVVMNTEAFF
TGCGCCAGCAGCTTCTCGACAGGGGTGGTGATGAACACTGAAGCTTTCTTT
>TRBV28|many|TRBJ1-1|.
CASSLMEDEAFF
TGTGCCAGCAGTTTAATGGAGGATGAAGCTTTCTTT
>TRBV5-1|.|TRBJ1-3|.
CASSFTGAEYGNTIYF
TGCGCCAGCAGCTTCACAGGAGCCGAATATGGAAACACCATATATTTT
>TRBV20-1|many|TRBJ1-6|TRBD1
CSAPTGTGGNNSPLHF
TGCAGTGCTCCGACCGGGACAGGGGGCAATAATTCACCCCTCCACTTT
>TRBV20-1|.|TRBJ2-1|TRBD2
CSARGTSGGSSYGEQFF
TGCAGTGCTAGAGGAACTAGCGGGGGGAGCTCCTACGGTGAGCAGTTCTTC
>TRBV6-1|many|TRBJ2-1|.
CASSDRNEQFF
TGTGCCAGCAGCGACAGGAATGAGCAGTTCTTC
>TRBV7-2|.|TRBJ1-2|.
CASSREAVPGDYGYTF
TGTGCCAGCAGCCGAGAGGCCGTACCCGGGGACTATGGCTACACCTTC
>TRBV24-1|.|TRBJ2-5|TRBD1
CATSDLPGQPNPKETQYF
TGTGCCACCAGTGATTTACCGGGACAGCCAAATCCCAAAGAGACCCAGTACTTC
>TRBV29-1|few|TRBJ1-1|.
CSAGWTTEAFF
TGCAGCGCCGGGTGGACCACTGAAGCTTTCTTT
>TRBV5-1|few|TRBJ2-1|TRBD1
CASSFYRGPDNEQFF
TGCGCCAGCAGCTTCTACAGGGGGCCAGACAATGAGCAGTTCTTC
>TRBV18|few|TRBJ2-3|TRBD2
CASSSTSGGTDTQYF
TGTGCCAGCTCATCCACTAGCGGGGGCACAGATACGCAGTATTTT
>TRBV25-1|few|TRBJ1-1|.
CASSDIMVAEAFF
TGTGCCAGCAGTGATATTATGGTTGCTGAAGCTTTCTTT